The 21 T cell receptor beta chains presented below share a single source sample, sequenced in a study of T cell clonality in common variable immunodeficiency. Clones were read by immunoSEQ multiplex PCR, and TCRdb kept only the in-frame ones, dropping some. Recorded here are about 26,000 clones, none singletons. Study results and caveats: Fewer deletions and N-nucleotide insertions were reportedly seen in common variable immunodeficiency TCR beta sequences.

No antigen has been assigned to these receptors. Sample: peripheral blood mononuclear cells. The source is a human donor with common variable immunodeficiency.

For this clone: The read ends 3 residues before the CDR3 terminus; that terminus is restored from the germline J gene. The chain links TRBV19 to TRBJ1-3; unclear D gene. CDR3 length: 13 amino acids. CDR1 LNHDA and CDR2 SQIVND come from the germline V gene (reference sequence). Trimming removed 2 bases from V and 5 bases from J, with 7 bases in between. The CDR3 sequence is CASSIQGRNTIYF. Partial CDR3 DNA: TGTGCCAGTAGTATACAAGGCCGAAACACC.

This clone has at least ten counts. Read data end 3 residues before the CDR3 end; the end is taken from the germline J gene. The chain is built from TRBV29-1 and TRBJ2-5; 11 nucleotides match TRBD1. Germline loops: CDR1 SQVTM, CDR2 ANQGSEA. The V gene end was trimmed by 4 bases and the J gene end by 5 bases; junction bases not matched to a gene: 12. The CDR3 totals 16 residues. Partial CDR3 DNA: TGCAGCGTTGGTCGGACAGGGGGCAATTGGCGGGAGACC. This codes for CSVGRTGGNWRET. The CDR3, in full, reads CSVGRTGGNWRETQYF.

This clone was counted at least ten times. CDR3: CSAKGGTGDLPYGYTF. The covered CDR3 bases are TGCAGTGCTAAAGGGGGGACAGGGGACCTCCCATATGGC. The chain carries TRBV20-1 and TRBJ1-2; 10 nucleotides align to TRBD1. Read coverage stops 3 residues before the CDR3 terminus; the germline J gene supplies the remainder. The CDR3 consists of 16 residues. V shed 4 bases, J shed 5 bases, and the junction held 13 bases outside the gene matches. The germline V gene encodes CDR1 DFQATT and CDR2 SNEGSKA (reference sequence).

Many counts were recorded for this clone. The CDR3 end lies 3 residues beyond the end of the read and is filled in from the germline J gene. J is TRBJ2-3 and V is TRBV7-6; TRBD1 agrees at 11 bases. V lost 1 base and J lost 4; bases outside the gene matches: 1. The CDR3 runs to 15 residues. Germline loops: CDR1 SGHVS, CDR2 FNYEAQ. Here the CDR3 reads CASSLGGQGADTQYF. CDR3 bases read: TGTGCCAGCAGCTTAGGGGGACAGGGGGCAGATACG. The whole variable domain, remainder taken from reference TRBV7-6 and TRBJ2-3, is GAGVSQSPRYKVTKRGQDVALRCDPISGHVSLYWYRQALGQGPEFLTYFNYEAQQDKSGLPNDRFSAERPEGSISTLTIQRTEQRDSAMYRCASSLGGQGADTQYFGPGTRLTVL.

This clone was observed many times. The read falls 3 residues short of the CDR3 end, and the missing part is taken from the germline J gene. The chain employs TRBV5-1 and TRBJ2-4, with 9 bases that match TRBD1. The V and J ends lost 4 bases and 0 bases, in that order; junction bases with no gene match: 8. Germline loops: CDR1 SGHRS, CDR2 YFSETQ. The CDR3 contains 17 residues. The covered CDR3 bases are TGCGCCAGCAGCGTGACAGGGGGGACCCTAGCCAAAAACATT. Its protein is CASSVTGGTLAKNI. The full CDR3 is CASSVTGGTLAKNIQYF.

The CDR3 loop reads CASSPGAPGYGYTF. CDR3 DNA (partial): TGTGCCAGCAGCCCAGGGGCCCCTGGCTATGGC. The V gene is TRBV7-6, the J gene TRBJ1-2, with a weak D call TRBD1 (6 bases). The read comes to an end 3 residues before the CDR3 does, leaving the germline J gene to fill in the end. V lost 5 bases and J 4 bases, leaving 14 bases between the germline ends. Germline lookup yields CDR1 SGHVS and CDR2 FNYEAQ. This CDR3 spans 14 amino acids.

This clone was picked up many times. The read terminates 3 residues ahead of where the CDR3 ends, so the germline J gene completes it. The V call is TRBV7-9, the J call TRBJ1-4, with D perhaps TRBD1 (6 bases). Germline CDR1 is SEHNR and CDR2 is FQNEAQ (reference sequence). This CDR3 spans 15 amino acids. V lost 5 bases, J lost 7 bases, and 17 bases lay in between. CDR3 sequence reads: CASSPGARRSEKLFF. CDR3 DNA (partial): TGTGCCAGCAGCCCAGGGGCGCGACGGTCTGAAAAA. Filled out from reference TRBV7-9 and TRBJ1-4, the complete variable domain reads DTGVSQNPRHKITKRGQNVTFRCDPISEHNRLYWYRQTLGQGPEFLTYFQNEAQLEKSRLLSDRFSAERPKGSFSTLEIQRTEQGDSAMYLCASSPGARRSEKLFFGSGTQLSVL.

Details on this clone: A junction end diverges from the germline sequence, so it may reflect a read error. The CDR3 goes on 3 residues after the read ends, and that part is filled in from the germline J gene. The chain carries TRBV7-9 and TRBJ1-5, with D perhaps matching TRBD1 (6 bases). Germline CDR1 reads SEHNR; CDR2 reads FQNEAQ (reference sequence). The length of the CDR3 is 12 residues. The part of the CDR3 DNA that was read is TGTTCCAGCAGCTTAGGGGGGGGCCCC. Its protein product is CSSSLGGGP. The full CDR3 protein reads CSSSLGGGPQHF.

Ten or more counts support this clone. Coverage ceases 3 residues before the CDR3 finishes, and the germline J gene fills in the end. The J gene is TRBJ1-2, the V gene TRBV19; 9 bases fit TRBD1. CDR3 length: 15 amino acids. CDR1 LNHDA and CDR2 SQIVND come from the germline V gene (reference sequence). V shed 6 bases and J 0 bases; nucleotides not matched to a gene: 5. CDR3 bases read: TGTGCCAGTAGGGGGACAGGGAGAGCTAACTATGGC. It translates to CASRGTGRANYG. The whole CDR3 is CASRGTGRANYGYTF.

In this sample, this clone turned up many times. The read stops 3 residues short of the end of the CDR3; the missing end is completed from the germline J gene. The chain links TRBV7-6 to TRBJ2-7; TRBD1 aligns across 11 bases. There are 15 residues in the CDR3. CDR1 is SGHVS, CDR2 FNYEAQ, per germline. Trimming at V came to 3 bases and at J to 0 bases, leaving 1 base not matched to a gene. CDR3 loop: CASSLGTGGSYEQYF. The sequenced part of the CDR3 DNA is TGTGCCAGCAGCTTGGGGACAGGGGGCTCCTACGAG.

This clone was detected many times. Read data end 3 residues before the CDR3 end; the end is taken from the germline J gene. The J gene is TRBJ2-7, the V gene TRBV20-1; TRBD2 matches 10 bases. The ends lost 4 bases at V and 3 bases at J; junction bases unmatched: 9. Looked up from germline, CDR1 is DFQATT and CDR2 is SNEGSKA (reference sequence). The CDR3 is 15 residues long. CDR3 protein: CSATPGTSEFYEQYF. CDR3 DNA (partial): TGCAGTGCTACACCAGGGACTAGCGAATTCTACGAG.

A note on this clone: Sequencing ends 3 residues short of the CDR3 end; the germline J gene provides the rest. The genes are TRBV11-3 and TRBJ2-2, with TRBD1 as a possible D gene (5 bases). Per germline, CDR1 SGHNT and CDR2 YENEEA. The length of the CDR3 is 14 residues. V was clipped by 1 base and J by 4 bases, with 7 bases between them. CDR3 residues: CASSLGQSTGELFF. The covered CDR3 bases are TGTGCCAGCAGCTTAGGACAGTCCACCGGGGAG.

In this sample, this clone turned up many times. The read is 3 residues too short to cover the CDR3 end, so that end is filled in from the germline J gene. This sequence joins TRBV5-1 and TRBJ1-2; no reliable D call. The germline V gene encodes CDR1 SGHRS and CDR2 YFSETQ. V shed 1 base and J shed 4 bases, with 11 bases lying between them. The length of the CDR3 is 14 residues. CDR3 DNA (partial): TGCGCCAGCAGCTTGTGGCAGGCGACCTATGGC. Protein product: CASSLWQATYG. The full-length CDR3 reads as CASSLWQATYGYTF. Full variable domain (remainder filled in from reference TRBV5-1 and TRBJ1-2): KAGVTQTPRYLIKTRGQQVTLSCSPISGHRSVSWYQQTPGQGLQFLFEYFSETQRNKGNFPGRFSGRQFSNSRSEMNVSTLELGDSALYLCASSLWQATYGYTFGSGTRLTVV.

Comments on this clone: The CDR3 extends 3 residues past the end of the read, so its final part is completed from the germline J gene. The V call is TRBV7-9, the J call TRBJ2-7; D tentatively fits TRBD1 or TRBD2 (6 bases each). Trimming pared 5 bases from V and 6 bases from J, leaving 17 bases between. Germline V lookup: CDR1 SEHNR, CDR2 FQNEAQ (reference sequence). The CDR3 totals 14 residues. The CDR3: CASSRGTKEGEQYF. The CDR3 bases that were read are TGTGCCAGCAGCCGCGGGACAAAGGAAGGCGAG.

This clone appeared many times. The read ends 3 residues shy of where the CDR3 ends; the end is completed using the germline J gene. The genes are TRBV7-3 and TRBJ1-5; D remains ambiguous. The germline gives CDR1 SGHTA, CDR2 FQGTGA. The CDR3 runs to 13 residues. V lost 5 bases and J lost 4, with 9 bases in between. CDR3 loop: CASSPNTNQPQHF. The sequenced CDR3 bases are TGTGCCAGCAGCCCGAACACGAATCAGCCC.

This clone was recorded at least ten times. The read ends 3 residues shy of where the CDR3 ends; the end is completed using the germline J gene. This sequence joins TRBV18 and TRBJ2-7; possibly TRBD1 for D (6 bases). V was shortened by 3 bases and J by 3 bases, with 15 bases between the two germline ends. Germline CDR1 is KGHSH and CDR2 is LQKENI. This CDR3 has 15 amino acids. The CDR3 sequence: CASSPIQGEDYEQYF. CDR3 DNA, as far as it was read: TGTGCCAGCTCACCGATACAGGGAGAGGACTACGAG.

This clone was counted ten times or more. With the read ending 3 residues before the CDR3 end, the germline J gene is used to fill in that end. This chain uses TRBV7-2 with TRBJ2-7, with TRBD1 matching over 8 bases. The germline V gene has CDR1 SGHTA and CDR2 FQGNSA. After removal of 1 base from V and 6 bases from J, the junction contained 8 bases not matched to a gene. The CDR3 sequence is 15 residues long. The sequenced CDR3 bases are TGTGCCAGCAGCTTAGGAACTGGGACAGGTAGCGAG. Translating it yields CASSLGTGTGSE. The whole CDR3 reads CASSLGTGTGSEQYF. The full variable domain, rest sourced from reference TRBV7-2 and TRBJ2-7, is GAGVSQSPSNKVTEKGKDVELRCDPISGHTALYWYRQSLGQGLEFLIYFQGNSAPDKSGLPSDRFSAERTGGSVSTLTIQRTQQEDSAVYLCASSLGTGTGSEQYFGPGTRLTVT.

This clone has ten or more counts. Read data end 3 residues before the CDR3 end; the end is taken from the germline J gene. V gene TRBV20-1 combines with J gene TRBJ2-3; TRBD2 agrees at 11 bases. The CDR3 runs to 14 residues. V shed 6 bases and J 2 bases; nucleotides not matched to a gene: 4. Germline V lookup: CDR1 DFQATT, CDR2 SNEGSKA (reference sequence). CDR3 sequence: CSAPSGGITDTQYF. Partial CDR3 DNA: TGCAGTGCCCCTAGCGGGGGGATCACAGATACG.

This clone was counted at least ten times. The sequenced CDR3 bases are TGTGCCAGCAGCTTAGCGGCGCGGGGTTCTGAA. Amino acids: CASSLAARGSE. Given in full, the CDR3 is CASSLAARGSEAFF. The chain has TRBV7-6 and TRBJ1-1, with D unclear. Read sequence stops 3 residues before the CDR3 end, and the germline J gene provides the missing end. The CDR3 runs to 14 residues. Trimming shortened V by 0 bases and J by 6 bases, and 11 bases separated the two germline ends. Germline V CDR1 and CDR2: SGHVS, FNYEAQ.

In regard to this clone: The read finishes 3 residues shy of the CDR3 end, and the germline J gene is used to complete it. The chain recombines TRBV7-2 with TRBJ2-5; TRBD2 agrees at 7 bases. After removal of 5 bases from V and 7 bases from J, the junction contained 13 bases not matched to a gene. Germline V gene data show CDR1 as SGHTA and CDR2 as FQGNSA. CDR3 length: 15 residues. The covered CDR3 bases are TGTGCCAGCAGCCTGGTGGGAGGGGAAAGAGGGACC. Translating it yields CASSLVGGERGT. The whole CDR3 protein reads CASSLVGGERGTQYF.

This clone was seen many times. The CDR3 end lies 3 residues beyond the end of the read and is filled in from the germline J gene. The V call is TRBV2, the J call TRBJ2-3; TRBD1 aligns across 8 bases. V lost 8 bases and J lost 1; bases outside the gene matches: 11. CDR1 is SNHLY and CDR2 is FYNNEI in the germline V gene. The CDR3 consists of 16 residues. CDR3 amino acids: CASAPRGRSGTDTQYF. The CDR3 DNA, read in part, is TGTGCCAGCGCCCCCAGGGGGCGGAGTGGCACAGATACG.